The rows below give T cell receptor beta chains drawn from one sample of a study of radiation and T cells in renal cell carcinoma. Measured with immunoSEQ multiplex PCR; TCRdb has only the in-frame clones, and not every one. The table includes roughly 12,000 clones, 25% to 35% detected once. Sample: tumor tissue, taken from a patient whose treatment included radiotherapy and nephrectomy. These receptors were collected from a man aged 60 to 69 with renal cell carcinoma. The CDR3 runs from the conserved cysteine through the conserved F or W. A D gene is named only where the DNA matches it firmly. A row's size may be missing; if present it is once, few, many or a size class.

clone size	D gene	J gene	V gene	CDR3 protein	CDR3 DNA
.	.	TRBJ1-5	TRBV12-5	CASGAYSNQPQHF	TGTGCTAGTGGCGCTTATAGCAATCAGCCCCAGCATTTT
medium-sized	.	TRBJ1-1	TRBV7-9	CASSSSLTDTEAFF	TGTGCCAGCAGCTCGAGCCTGACCGACACTGAAGCTTTCTTT
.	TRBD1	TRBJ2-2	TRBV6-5	CATRDRANTGELFF	TGTGCCACCAGGGACAGGGCAAACACCGGGGAGCTGTTTTTT
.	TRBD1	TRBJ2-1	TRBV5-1	CASSSTGGNYNEQFF	TGCGCCAGCAGCTCAACAGGGGGCAATTACAATGAGCAGTTCTTC
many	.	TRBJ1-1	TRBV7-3	CASSFGNMNTEAFF	TGTGCCAGCAGCTTCGGCAACATGAACACTGAAGCTTTCTTT
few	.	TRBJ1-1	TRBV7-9	CASSFPGLNTEAFF	TGTGCCAGCAGCTTCCCGGGATTGAACACTGAAGCTTTCTTT
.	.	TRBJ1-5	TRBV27	CASSSTPWGNQPQHF	TGTGCCAGCAGCTCCACGCCTTGGGGCAATCAGCCCCAGCATTTT
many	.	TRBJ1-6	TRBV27	CASSVNNSPLHF	TGTGCCAGCAGTGTTAATAATTCACCCCTCCACTTT
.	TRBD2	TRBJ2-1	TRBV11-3	CASSLTSGHNEQFF	TGTGCCAGCAGTTTGACTAGCGGACACAATGAGCAGTTCTTC
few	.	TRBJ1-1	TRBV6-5	CASSLQGVGTEAFF	TGTGCCAGCAGCCTACAGGGAGTGGGCACTGAAGCTTTCTTT
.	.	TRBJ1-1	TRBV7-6	CASSSFDRNTEAFF	TGTGCCAGCAGCTCTTTCGACAGGAACACTGAAGCTTTCTTT
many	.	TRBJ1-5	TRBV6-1	CASSAENSNQPQHF	TGTGCCAGCAGTGCCGAAAATAGCAATCAGCCCCAGCATTTT
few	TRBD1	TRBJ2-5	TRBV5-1	CASSLDRGRGQTQYF	TGCGCCAGCAGCTTGGACAGGGGGCGCGGTCAGACCCAGTACTTC
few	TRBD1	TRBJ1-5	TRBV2	CASSRDRGYQPQHF	TGTGCCAGCAGCCGGGACAGGGGTTATCAGCCCCAGCATTTT
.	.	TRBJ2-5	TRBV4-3	CASSRQYQETQYF	TGCGCCAGCAGCCGACAGTACCAAGAGACCCAGTACTTC
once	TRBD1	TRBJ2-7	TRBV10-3	CAITQTGSLSEQYF	TGTGCCATCACCCAGACAGGGAGTCTTTCCGAGCAGTACTTC
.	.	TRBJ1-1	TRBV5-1	CASSRLQTGNTEAFF	TGCGCCAGCAGCCGGCTACAGACAGGGAACACTGAAGCTTTCTTT
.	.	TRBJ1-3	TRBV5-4	CASSPGTTTPGNTIYF	TGTGCCAGCAGCCCCGGGACAACTACACCTGGAAACACCATATATTTT
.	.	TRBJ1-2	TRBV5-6	CASSLLSRGTDGYTF	TGTGCCAGCAGCTTGTTGAGTAGGGGAACGGATGGCTACACCTTC
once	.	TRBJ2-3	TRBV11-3	CASSLGGADTQYF	TGTGCCAGCAGCTTAGGGGGGGCGGATACGCAGTATTTT
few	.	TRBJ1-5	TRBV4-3	CASSLVPGRPQHF	TGCGCCAGCAGCCTCGTTCCAGGGAGGCCCCAGCATTTT
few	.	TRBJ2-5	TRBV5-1	CASSLDPSEYQETQYF	TGCGCCAGCAGCTTGGACCCGTCAGAGTACCAAGAGACCCAGTACTTC
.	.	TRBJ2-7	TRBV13	CASSRGQRVRHEQYF	TGTGCCAGCAGCCGCGGACAGCGGGTAAGGCACGAGCAGTACTTC
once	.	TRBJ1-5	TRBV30	CAWGTEYSNQPQHF	TGTGCCTGGGGGACGGAATATAGCAATCAGCCCCAGCATTTT
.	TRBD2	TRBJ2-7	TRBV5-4	CASSLQGGTYEQYF	TGTGCCAGCAGCTTGCAGGGAGGGACCTACGAGCAGTACTTC
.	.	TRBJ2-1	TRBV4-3	CASSQGLGRTYNEQFF	TGCGCCAGCAGCCAAGGTCTGGGACGGACGTACAATGAGCAGTTCTTC
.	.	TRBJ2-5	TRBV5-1	CASSLGGAYPQETQYF	TGCGCCAGCAGCTTGGGGGGGGCGTACCCTCAAGAGACCCAGTACTTC
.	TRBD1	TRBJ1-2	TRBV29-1	CSALDRTNYGYTF	TGCAGCGCCTTGGACAGGACTAACTATGGCTACACCTTC
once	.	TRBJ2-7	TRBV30	CAWGLYEQYF	TGTGCCTGGGGACTATACGAGCAGTACTTC
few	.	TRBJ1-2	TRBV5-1	CASSLAGQHVYGYTF	TGCGCCAGCAGCTTGGCCGGACAGCACGTCTATGGCTACACCTTC